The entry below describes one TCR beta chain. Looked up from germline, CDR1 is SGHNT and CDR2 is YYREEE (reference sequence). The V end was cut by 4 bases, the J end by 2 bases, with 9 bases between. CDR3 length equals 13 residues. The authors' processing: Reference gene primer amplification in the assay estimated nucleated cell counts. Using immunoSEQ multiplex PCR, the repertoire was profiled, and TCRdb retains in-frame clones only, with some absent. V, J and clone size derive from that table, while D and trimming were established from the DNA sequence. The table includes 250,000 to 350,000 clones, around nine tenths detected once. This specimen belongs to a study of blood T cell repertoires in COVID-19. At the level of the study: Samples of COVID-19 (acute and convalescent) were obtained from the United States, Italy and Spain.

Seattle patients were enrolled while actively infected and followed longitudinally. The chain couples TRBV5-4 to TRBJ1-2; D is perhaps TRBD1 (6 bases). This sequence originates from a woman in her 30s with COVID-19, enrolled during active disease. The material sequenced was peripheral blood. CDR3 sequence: CASSVTGNYGYTF. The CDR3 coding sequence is TGTGCCAGCAGCGTTACAGGGAACTATGGCTACACCTTC. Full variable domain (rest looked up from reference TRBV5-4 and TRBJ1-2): ETGVTQSPTHLIKTRGQQVTLRCSSQSGHNTVSWYQQALGQGPQFIFQYYREEENGRGNFPPRFSGLQFPNYSSELNVNALELDDSALYLCASSVTGNYGYTFGSGTRLTVV.